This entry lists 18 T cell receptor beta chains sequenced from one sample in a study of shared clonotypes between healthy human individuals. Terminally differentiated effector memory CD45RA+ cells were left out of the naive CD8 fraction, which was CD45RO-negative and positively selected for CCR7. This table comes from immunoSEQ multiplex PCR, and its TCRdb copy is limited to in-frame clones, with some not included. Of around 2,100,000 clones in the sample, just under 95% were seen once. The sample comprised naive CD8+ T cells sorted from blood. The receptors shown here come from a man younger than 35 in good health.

CDR3 nucleotide sequence: TGTGCCAGCAGCTCCCCCCCCACGGGCAATGAGCAGTTCTTC. Its translation: CASSSPPTGNEQFF. V gene TRBV7-9 combines with J gene TRBJ2-1, with no clear D. This CDR3 has 14 amino acids. V lost 4 bases and J 6 bases, leaving 13 bases between the germline ends. Germline-derived CDR1 and CDR2 are SEHNR and FQNEAQ (reference sequence).

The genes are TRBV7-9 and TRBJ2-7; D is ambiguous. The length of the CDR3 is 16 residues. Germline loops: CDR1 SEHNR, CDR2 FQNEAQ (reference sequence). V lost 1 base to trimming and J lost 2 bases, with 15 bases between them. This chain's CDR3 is CASSLEAATPTYEQYF. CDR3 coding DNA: TGTGCCAGCAGCTTAGAGGCCGCAACTCCTACCTACGAGCAGTACTTC.

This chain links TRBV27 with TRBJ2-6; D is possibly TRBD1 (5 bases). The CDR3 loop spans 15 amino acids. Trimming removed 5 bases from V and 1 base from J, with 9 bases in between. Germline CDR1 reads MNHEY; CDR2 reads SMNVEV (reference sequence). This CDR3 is CASSPQGSGANVLTF. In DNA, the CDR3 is TGTGCCAGCAGTCCGCAGGGTTCTGGGGCCAACGTCCTGACTTTC.

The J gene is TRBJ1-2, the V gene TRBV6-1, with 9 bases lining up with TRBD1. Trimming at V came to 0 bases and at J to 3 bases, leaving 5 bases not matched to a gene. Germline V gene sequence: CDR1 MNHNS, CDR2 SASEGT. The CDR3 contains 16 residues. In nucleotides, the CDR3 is TGTGCCAGCAGTGAAGCTACAGGGGGCGCGCACTATGGCTACACCTTC. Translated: CASSEATGGAHYGYTF.

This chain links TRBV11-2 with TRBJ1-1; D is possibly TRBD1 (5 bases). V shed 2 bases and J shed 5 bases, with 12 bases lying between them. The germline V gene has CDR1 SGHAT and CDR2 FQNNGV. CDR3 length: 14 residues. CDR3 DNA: TGTGCCAGCAGCTTAATGGGGGAAATGACTGAAGCTTTCTTT. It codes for CASSLMGEMTEAFF.

CDR3 DNA sequence: TGCGCCAGCAGTTACGATGCCGCGGACAGGGCTGGAAACACCATATATTTT. It specifies CASSYDAADRAGNTIYF. The genes are TRBV5-1 and TRBJ1-3; 8 positions match TRBD1. The CDR3 contains 17 residues. The germline CDR1 and CDR2 sequences are SGHRS and YFSETQ. V dropped 5 bases and J dropped 2; count of bases not matched to a gene: 12.

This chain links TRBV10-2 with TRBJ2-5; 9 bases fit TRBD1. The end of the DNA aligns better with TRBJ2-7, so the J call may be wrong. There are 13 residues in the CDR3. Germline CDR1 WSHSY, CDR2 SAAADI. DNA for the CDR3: TGCGCCAGCAGGGACAGGGGCAGCCACGAGCAGTACTTC. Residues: CASRDRGSHEQYF.

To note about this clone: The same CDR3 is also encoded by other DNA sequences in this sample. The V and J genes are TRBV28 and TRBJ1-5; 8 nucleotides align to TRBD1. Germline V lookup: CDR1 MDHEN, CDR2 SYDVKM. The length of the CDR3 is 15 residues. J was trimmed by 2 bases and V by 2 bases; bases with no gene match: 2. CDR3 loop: CASSLGQGGNQPQHF. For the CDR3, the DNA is TGTGCCAGCAGTTTAGGACAGGGCGGCAATCAGCCCCAGCATTTT.

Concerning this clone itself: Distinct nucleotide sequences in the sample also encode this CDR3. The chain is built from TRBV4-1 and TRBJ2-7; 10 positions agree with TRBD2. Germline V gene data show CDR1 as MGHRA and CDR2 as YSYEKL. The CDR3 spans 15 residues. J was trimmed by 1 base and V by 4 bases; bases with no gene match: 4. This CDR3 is CASSPGLAASYEQYF. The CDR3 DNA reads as TGCGCCAGCAGCCCAGGACTAGCGGCTTCCTACGAGCAGTACTTC.

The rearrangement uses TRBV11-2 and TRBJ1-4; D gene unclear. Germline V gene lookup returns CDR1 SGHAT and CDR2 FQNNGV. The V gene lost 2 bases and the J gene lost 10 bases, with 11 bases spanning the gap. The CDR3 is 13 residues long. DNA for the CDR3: TGTGCCAGCAGCTTAACGAGGGAAGGAAAACTGTTTTTT. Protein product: CASSLTREGKLFF.

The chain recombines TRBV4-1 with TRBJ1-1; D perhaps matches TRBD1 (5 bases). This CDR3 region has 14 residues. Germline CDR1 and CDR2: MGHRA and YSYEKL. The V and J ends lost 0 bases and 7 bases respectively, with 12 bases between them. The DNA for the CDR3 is TGCGCCAGCAGCCAAGAAGGGGTCAGCCATGAAGCTTTCTTT. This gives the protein CASSQEGVSHEAFF.

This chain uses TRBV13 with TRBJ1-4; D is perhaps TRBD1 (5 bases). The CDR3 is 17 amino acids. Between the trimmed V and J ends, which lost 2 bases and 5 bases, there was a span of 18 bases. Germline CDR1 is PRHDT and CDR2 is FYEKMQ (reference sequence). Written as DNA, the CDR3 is TGTGCCAGCAGCTTAAGGGGTACCGGACACGCAAATGAAAAACTGTTTTTT. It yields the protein CASSLRGTGHANEKLFF.

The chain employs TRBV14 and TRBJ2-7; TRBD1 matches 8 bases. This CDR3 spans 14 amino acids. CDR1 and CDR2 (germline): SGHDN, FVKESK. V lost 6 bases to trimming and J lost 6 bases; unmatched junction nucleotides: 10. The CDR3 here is CASRPDRVEAEQYF. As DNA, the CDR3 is TGTGCCAGCAGACCGGACAGGGTAGAGGCCGAGCAGTACTTC.

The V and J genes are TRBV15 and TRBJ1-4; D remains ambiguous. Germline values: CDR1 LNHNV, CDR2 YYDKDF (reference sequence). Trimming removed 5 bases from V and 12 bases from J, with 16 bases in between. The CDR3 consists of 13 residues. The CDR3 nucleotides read TGTGCCACCAGCCAGATGGTCTTCGGGGAACTGTTTTTT. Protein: CATSQMVFGELFF. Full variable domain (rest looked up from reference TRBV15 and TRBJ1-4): DAMVIQNPRYQVTQFGKPVTLSCSQTLNHNVMYWYQQKSSQAPKLLFHYYDKDFNNEADTPDNFQSRRPNTSFCFLDIRSPGLGDTAMYLCATSQMVFGELFFGSGTQLSVL.

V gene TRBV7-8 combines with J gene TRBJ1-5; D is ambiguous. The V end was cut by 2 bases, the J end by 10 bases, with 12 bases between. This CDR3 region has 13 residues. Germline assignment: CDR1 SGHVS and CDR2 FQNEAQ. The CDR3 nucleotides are TGTGCCAGCAGCTTATCTACTGGATTCCCCCAGCATTTT. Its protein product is CASSLSTGFPQHF.

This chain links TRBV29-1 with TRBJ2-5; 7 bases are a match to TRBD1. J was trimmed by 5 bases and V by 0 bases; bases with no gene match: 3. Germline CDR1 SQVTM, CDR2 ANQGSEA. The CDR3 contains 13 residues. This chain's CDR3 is CSVEEQGWETQYF. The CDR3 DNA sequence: TGCAGCGTTGAAGAACAGGGGTGGGAGACCCAGTACTTC.

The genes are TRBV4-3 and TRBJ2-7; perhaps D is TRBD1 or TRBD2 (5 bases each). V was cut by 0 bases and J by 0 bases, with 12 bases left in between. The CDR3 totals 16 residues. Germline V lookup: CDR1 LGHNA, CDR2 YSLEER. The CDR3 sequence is CASSQDLGDGSYEQYF. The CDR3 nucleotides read TGCGCCAGCAGCCAAGATTTGGGGGATGGCTCCTACGAGCAGTACTTC.

CDR3 loop: CASSLEDEKLFF. The CDR3 DNA reads TGTGCCAGCAGCTTAGAGGATGAAAAACTGTTTTTT. The rearrangement uses TRBV7-9 and TRBJ1-4, with D unclear. CDR3 size: 12 residues. V was pared by 1 base and J by 6 bases, with 3 bases between. Germline CDR1 is SEHNR and CDR2 is FQNEAQ (reference sequence).